The T cell receptor beta chain described here comes from a study of CD8+CD57+ T cells in acquired aplastic anemia. This clonotype has ten or more counts. All patients picked for sequencing had shown, by flow cytometry, an expansion of CD8+CD57+ cells. No therapy was given to patients before blood sampling. Profiling of TCR beta VDJ combinations and CDR3 sequences used genomic DNA as template. Each CDR3 protein gets one entry after TCRdb re-called the reads with MiXCR. The data show roughly 280,000 distinct CDR3 sequences, roughly 61% seen once. The length of the CDR3 is 15 residues. J was trimmed by 10 bases and V by 5 bases; bases with no gene match: 9. CDR1 and CDR2 from the germline V gene are MNHNS and SASEGT.

The chain couples TRBV6-1 to TRBJ1-6; 9 nucleotides match TRBD1. The material sequenced was sorted CD4+, CD8+, or CD8+CD57+ T cells (not recorded which) from PBMCs. This clonotype originated in a human donor with aplastic anemia. CDR3 in amino acids: CASSIRTGVVSPLHF. As DNA, the CDR3 is TGTGCCAGCAGTATAAGGACAGGGGTCGTGTCACCCCTCCACTTT.